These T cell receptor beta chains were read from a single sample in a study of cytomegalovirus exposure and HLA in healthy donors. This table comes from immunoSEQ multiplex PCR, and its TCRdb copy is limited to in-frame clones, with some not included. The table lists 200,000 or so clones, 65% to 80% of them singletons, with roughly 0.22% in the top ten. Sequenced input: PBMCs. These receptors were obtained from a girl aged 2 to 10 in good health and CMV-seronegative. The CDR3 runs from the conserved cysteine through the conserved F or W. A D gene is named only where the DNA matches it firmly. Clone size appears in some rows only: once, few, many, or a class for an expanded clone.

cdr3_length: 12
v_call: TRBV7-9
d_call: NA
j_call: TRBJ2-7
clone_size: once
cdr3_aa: CASSLSSYEQYF
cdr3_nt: TGTGCCAGCAGCTTAAGTTCCTACGAGCAGTACTTC

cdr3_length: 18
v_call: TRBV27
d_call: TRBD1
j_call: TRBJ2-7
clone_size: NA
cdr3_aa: CASSLRPSPGGPFYEQYF
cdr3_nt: TGTGCCAGCAGTTTAAGGCCGAGTCCAGGGGGCCCTTTCTACGAGCAGTACTTC

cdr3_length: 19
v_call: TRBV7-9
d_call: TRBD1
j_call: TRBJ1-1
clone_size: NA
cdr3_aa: CASSLYPEIIQGARTEAFF
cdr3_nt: TGTGCCAGCAGCTTGTACCCGGAAATTATACAGGGGGCGCGCACTGAAGCTTTCTTT

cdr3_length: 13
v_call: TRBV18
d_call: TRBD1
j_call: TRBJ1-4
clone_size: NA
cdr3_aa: CASSPDRLEKLFF
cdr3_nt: TGTGCCAGCTCACCGGACAGGTTGGAAAAACTGTTTTTT

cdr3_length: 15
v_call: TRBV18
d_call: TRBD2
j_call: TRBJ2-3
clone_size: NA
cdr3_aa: CASSPMAGATDTQYF
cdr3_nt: TGTGCCAGCTCACCTATGGCGGGAGCCACAGATACGCAGTATTTT

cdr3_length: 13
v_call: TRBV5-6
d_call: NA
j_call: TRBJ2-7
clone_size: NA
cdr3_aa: CASSRNVGREQYF
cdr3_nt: TGTGCCAGCAGCCGAAATGTGGGGAGGGAGCAGTACTTC

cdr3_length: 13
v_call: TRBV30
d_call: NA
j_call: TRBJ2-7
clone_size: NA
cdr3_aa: CAWSVSAAYEQYF
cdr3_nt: TGTGCCTGGAGTGTAAGTGCCGCGTACGAGCAGTACTTC

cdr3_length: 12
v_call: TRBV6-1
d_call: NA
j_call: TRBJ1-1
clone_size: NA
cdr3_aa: CASSLLNTEAFF
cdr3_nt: TGTGCCAGCAGTCTACTAAACACTGAAGCTTTCTTT

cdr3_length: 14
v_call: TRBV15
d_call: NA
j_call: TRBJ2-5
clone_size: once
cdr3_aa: CATSRDRTTRTQYF
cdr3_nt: TGTGCCACCAGCAGAGATCGAACCACTCGGACCCAGTACTTC

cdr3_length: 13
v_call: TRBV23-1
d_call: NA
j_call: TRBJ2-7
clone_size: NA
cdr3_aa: CASSQEQGYEQYF
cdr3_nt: TGCGCCAGCAGTCAAGAGCAGGGCTACGAGCAGTACTTC

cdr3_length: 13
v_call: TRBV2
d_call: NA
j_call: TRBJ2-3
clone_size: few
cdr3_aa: CASPDDRGDTQYF
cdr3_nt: TGTGCCAGTCCCGATGACCGGGGGGATACGCAGTATTTT